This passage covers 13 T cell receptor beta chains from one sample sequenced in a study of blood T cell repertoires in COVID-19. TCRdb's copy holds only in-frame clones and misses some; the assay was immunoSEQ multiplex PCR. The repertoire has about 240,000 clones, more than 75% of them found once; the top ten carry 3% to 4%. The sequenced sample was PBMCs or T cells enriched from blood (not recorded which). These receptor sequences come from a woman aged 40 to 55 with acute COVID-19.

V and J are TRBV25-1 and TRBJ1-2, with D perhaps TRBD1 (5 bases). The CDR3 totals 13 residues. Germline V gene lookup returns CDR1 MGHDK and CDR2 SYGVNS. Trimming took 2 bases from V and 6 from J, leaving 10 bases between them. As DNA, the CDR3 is TGTGCCAGCAGTGAACTTACAGGTGATGGCTACACCTTC. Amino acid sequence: CASSELTGDGYTF.

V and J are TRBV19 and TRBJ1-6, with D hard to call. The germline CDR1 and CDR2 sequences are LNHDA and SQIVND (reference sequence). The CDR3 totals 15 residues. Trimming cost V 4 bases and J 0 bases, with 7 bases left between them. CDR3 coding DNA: TGTGCCAGTAGTACAGAGAGCTCCTATAATTCACCCCTCCACTTT. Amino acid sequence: CASSTESSYNSPLHF.

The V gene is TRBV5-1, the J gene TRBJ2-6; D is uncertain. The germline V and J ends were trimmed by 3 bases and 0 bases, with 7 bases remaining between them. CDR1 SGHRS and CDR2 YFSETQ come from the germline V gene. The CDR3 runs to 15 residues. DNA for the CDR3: TGCGCCAGCAGCTCGTCGAGCTCTGGGGCCAACGTCCTGACTTTC. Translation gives CASSSSSSGANVLTF.

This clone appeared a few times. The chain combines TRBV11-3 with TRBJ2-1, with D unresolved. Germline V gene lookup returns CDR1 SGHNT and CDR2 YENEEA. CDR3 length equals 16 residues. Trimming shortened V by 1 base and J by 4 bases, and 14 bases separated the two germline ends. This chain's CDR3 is CASSLVTPRRYNEQFF. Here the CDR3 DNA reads TGTGCCAGCAGCTTAGTTACGCCCCGTCGGTACAATGAGCAGTTCTTC.

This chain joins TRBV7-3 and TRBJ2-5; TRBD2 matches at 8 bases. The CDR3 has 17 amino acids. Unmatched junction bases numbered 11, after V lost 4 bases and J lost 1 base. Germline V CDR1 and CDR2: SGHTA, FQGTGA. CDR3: CASSSNAGGPSQETQYF. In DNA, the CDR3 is TGTGCCAGCAGCTCTAACGCGGGGGGACCTAGCCAAGAGACCCAGTACTTC.

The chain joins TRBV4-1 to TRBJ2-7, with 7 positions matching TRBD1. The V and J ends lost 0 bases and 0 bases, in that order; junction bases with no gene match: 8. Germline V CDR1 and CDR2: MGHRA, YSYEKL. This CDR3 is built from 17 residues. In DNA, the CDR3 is TGCGCCAGCAGCCAAGAGCCCTGGGGACAGAACTCCTACGAGCAGTACTTC. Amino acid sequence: CASSQEPWGQNSYEQYF.

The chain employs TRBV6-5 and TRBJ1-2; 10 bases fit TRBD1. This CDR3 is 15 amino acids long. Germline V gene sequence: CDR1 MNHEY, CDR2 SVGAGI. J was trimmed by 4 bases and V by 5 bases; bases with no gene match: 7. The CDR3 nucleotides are TGTGCCAGCAGTACCCCCCGGGACAGGGGCTATGGCTACACCTTC. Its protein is CASSTPRDRGYGYTF.

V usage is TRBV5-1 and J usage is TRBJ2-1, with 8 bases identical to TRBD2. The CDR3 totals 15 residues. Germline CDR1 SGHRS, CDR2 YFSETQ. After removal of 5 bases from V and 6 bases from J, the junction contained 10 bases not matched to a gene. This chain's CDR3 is CASRTGTRGPNEQFF. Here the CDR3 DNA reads TGCGCCAGCAGGACCGGGACTAGGGGACCCAATGAGCAGTTCTTC.

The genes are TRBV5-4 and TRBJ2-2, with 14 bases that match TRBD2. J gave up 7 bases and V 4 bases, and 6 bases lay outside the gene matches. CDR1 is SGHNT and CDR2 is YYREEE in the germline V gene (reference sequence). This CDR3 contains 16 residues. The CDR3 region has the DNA TGTGCCAGCAGCCTGGGACTAGCGGGAGCGGGCGGGGAGCTGTTTTTT. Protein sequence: CASSLGLAGAGGELFF. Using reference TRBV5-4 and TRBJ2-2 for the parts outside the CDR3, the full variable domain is ETGVTQSPTHLIKTRGQQVTLRCSSQSGHNTVSWYQQALGQGPQFIFQYYREEENGRGNFPPRFSGLQFPNYSSELNVNALELDDSALYLCASSLGLAGAGGELFFGEGSRLTVL.

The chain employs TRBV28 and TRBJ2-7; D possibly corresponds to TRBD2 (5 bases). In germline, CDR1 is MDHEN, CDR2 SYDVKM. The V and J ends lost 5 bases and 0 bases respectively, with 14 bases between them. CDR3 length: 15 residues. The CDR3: CASSTTRRSSYEQYF. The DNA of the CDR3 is TGTGCCAGCAGTACCACTAGAAGGAGCTCCTACGAGCAGTACTTC.

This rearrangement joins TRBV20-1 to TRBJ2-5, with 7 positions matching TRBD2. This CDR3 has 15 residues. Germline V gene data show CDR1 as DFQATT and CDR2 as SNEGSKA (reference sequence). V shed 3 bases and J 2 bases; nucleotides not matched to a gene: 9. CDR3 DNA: TGCAGTGCTAGTGGCCGGGGGGAGGGACAAGAGACCCAGTACTTC. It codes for CSASGRGEGQETQYF.

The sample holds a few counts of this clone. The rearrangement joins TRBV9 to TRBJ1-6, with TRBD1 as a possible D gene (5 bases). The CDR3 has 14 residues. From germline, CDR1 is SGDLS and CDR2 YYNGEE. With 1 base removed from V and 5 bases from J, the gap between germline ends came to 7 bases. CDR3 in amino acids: CASSVKTDNSPLHF. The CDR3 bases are TGTGCCAGCAGCGTAAAGACAGATAATTCACCCCTCCACTTT.

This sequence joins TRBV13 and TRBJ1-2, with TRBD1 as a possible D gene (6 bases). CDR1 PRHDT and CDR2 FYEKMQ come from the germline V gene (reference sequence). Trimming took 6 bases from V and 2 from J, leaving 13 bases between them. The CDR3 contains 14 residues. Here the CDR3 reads CASSFGTTNYGYTF. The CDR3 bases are TGTGCCAGCAGTTTCGGGACAACGAACTATGGCTACACCTTC.